This T cell receptor (beta chain) was recovered during a study of technical replicates of blood from several donors (dated by TCRdb to about 2017). Taken from the germline V gene, the CDR1 and CDR2 loops are SGHDT and YYEEEE. From its cysteine to its phenylalanine, the CDR3 spans 18 amino acids. Just CDR3 DNA is preserved here, 54 bases in frame from base 1. V is cut by 0 bases and J by 2 bases, and the space between the germline ends is 21 bases. As for this clone: Its specific antigen is unknown. No base quality information exists; no much larger clone differs at one position.

To prepare the library, the immunoSEQ multiplex PCR assay was applied. Sourced from immuneACCESS, this table was stored by TCRdb with only in-frame sequences that have V and J called. A share of the clones is absent; for the studies checked, an unresolved V gene accounts for under half, and the remainder has no known explanation. This sample comprises around 84,000 clones, approximately 92% of them detected only once. The ten largest clones represent about 0.26% of the sample. Recombination joined TRBV5-6 with TRBJ2-7; a tentative D call is TRBD2 (5 bases match). The source of this sequence is a human donor in good health. The specimen sequenced was T cells isolated from PBMCs. The sequenced DNA: TGTGCCAGCAGCTTGGATTTCCCCCTGACGGGGAGCCCCTACGAGCAGTACTTC. The resulting protein is CASSLDFPLTGSPYEQYF.